Each of the 26 T cell receptor beta chains below was sequenced from the same sample in a study of blood T cell repertoires in COVID-19. The assay was immunoSEQ multiplex PCR, and TCRdb's table has in-frame clones only and misses some. The sample records 300,000 or so clones, 91% being singletons. The sequenced sample consisted of peripheral blood. The receptors originated from a woman younger than 45 with COVID-19, enrolled during active disease.

The rearrangement links TRBV10-3 to TRBJ1-6; D perhaps matches TRBD1 (5 bases). Germline V gene data show CDR1 as ENHRY and CDR2 as SYGVKD. The CDR3 runs to 13 residues. Trimming shortened V by 2 bases and J by 9 bases, and 8 bases separated the two germline ends. CDR3 amino acids: CAISEGARSPLHF. The CDR3 DNA reads TGTGCCATCAGTGAGGGGGCGCGTTCACCCCTCCACTTT.

The J gene is TRBJ2-7, the V gene TRBV7-9; a possible D gene is TRBD1 (5 bases). The CDR3 has 17 amino acids. Germline V gene data show CDR1 as SEHNR and CDR2 as FQNEAQ (reference sequence). V lost 5 bases and J lost 2, with 22 bases in between. The CDR3, as DNA: TGTGCCAGCAGCCCCTCCCAGGGAAGATTTTTGACCTACGAGCAGTACTTC. Its translation is CASSPSQGRFLTYEQYF.

This chain uses TRBV11-3 with TRBJ2-2, with D tentatively TRBD2 (5 bases). The CDR3 contains 13 residues. V lost 8 bases and J lost 2, with 9 bases in between. Germline-derived CDR1 and CDR2 are SGHNT and YENEEA. CDR3 nucleotide sequence: TGTGCCAGCTGGACTCCCAACACCGGGGAGCTGTTTTTT. Translation gives CASWTPNTGELFF.

This sequence joins TRBV27 and TRBJ1-1; D possibly corresponds to TRBD1 (5 bases). The V gene lost 5 bases and the J gene lost 10 bases, with 23 bases spanning the gap. The length of the CDR3 is 15 residues. The germline V gene has CDR1 MNHEY and CDR2 SMNVEV (reference sequence). The CDR3 DNA is TGTGCCAGCAGTCCTTCGGGGGGTCTGAGGAGGGGAGCTTTCTTT. This gives the protein CASSPSGGLRRGAFF.

This clone was seen only a few times. This chain uses TRBV3-1 (or the pseudogene TRBV3-2) with TRBJ1-6; 9 nucleotides match TRBD1. Germline V gene data show CDR1 as LGHDT and CDR2 as YNNKEL (reference sequence). Trimming took 3 bases from V and 0 from J; bases not matched to a gene: 9. The CDR3 has 19 amino acids. This CDR3 reads CASSQAGTGFLSYNSPLHF. DNA of the CDR3: TGTGCCAGCAGCCAGGCCGGGACAGGGTTCCTCTCCTATAATTCACCCCTCCACTTT.

This clone was seen only a few times. The chain uses TRBV7-8 and TRBJ1-1; D is uncertain. The CDR3 is 13 amino acids. The V end lost 10 bases, the J end lost 1 base, and 13 bases lay between the germline ends. The germline V gene encodes CDR1 SGHVS and CDR2 FQNEAQ. The CDR3 protein is CATRGETNTEAFF. The CDR3 DNA reads TGTGCCACCCGTGGGGAGACGAACACTGAAGCTTTCTTT. Filled out from reference TRBV7-8 and TRBJ1-1, the complete variable domain reads GAGVSQSPRYKVAKRGQDVALRCDPISGHVSLFWYQQALGQGPEFLTYFQNEAQLDKSGLPSDRFFAERPEGSVSTLKIQRTQQEDSAVYLCATRGETNTEAFFGQGTRLTVV.

This sequence joins TRBV5-5 and TRBJ1-1; 10 positions match TRBD1. Per the germline V gene, CDR1 is SGHKS and CDR2 is YYEKEE (reference sequence). The CDR3 is 14 residues long. V lost 4 bases and J lost 8; bases outside the gene matches: 8. CDR3 sequence (DNA): TGTGCCAGCAGCGTCCCGGGACAGGGGACGGAAGCTTTCTTT. Its translation is CASSVPGQGTEAFF.

The chain combines TRBV23-1 with TRBJ2-1, with TRBD1 identical over 8 bases. TRBV23-1 is given ORF status, its function remaining uncertain. Trimming took 0 bases from V and 4 from J; bases not matched to a gene: 2. The CDR3 contains 15 residues. CDR3 coding DNA: TGCGCCAGCAGTCAATCCAGGGGGCTGTACAATGAGCAGTTCTTC. Its translation: CASSQSRGLYNEQFF.

The chain employs TRBV6-9 and TRBJ1-3; 10 positions agree with TRBD1. The CDR3 consists of 17 residues. With V trimmed by 4 bases and J by 0 bases, 6 bases remained unmatched. CDR1 is MNHGY, CDR2 SVAAGI, per germline. The CDR3 bases are TGTGCCAGCAGTTGGGGACAGGGGCCCCCCTCTGGAAACACCATATATTTT. Its protein product is CASSWGQGPPSGNTIYF.

The chain links TRBV7-6 to TRBJ2-7, with TRBD2 identical over 10 bases. This CDR3 contains 15 residues. V was pared by 5 bases and J by 3 bases, with 7 bases of the junction left unmatched. Germline CDR1 and CDR2: SGHVS and FNYEAQ. CDR3 coding DNA: TGTGCCAGCAGCCCCGCGGTAGCGGGAGGCTACGAGCAGTACTTC. This codes for CASSPAVAGGYEQYF.

The chain is built from TRBV15 and TRBJ1-2; TRBD1 matches at 7 bases. Germline-derived CDR1 and CDR2 are LNHNV and YYDKDF (reference sequence). J gave up 4 bases and V 6 bases, and 2 bases lay outside the gene matches. CDR3 size: 12 residues. The CDR3 coding sequence is TGTGCCACCAGGGGGACAGTCTATGGCTACACCTTC. Protein product: CATRGTVYGYTF.

The sample holds one count of this clone. V usage is TRBV30 and J usage is TRBJ1-5; 8 nucleotides agree with TRBD1. Germline V lookup: CDR1 GTSNPN, CDR2 SVGIG (reference sequence). The length of the CDR3 is 14 residues. J was trimmed by 6 bases and V by 2 bases; bases with no gene match: 6. Here the CDR3 reads CAWSRTGRLQPQHF. CDR3 nucleotide sequence: TGTGCCTGGAGTCGGACAGGGAGGCTTCAGCCCCAGCATTTT.

This chain uses TRBV5-6 with TRBJ2-2, with D unresolved. The CDR3 spans 13 residues. Trimming shortened V by 0 bases and J by 3 bases, and 3 bases separated the two germline ends. The germline CDR1 and CDR2 sequences are SGHDT and YYEEEE. CDR3 sequence reads: CASSLDYTGELFF. In DNA form, the CDR3 reads TGTGCCAGCAGCTTGGACTACACCGGGGAGCTGTTTTTT.

The chain uses TRBV28 and TRBJ1-2; 7 bases are a match to TRBD1. Germline CDR1 is MDHEN and CDR2 is SYDVKM. With 8 bases clipped from V and 8 bases from J, the junction kept 17 bases outside the gene matches. The CDR3 consists of 15 residues. The CDR3 protein is CASSVSGNRGTGYTF. CDR3 DNA sequence: TGTGCCAGCTCAGTTTCGGGGAACAGGGGAACCGGCTACACCTTC.

This chain links TRBV10-2 with TRBJ1-2, with TRBD1 matching over 8 bases. J gave up 4 bases and V 6 bases, and 7 bases lay outside the gene matches. This CDR3 region has 14 residues. The V gene's germline CDR1 is WSHSY and CDR2 SAAADI. CDR3 residues: CASRSPGGAYGYTF. As DNA, the CDR3 is TGCGCCAGCAGGAGCCCAGGGGGCGCCTATGGCTACACCTTC.

This chain uses TRBV2 with TRBJ1-6; 8 bases fit TRBD1. CDR3 length: 12 residues. Germline trimming cut 11 bases from V and 7 bases from J; bases unmatched to any gene: 4. Germline V gives CDR1 SNHLY, CDR2 FYNNEI. Here the CDR3 DNA reads TGTGCCGGAGGACAGGGCAATTCACCCCTCCACTTT. The encoded protein is CAGGQGNSPLHF.

DNA of the CDR3: TGTGCCAGCTCCCTCCAGGAAAAGACTAACTATGGCTACACCTTC. Its protein is CASSLQEKTNYGYTF. This chain links TRBV18 with TRBJ1-2, with unresolved D. The CDR3 contains 15 residues. The V and J ends lost 6 bases and 0 bases respectively, with 14 bases between them. Germline assignment: CDR1 KGHSH and CDR2 LQKENI.

V and J are TRBV5-6 and TRBJ2-7; TRBD2 agrees at 9 bases. V was pared by 0 bases and J by 2 bases, with 3 bases of the junction left unmatched. Germline V gives CDR1 SGHDT, CDR2 YYEEEE. The length of the CDR3 is 15 residues. CDR3 bases: TGTGCCAGCAGCTTGGGACTAGCGGAGGCCTACGAGCAGTACTTC. It codes for CASSLGLAEAYEQYF.

This clone was picked up a small number of times. The V call is TRBV28, the J call TRBJ2-7; 8 bases line up with TRBD1. The CDR3 runs to 14 residues. Germline V gives CDR1 MDHEN, CDR2 SYDVKM. With 6 bases clipped from V and 9 bases from J, the junction kept 13 bases outside the gene matches. As DNA, the CDR3 is TGTGCCAGCAGCCAGAGGACAGGGATTCTGGGGCAGTACTTC. Encoded protein: CASSQRTGILGQYF.

The J gene is TRBJ1-2, the V gene TRBV6-1; D ambiguous. The germline V gene encodes CDR1 MNHNS and CDR2 SASEGT. This CDR3 has 11 residues. V gave up 3 bases and J gave up 7 bases, with 6 bases separating them. The CDR3 bases are TGTGCCAGCAGTGATCTCCTTGGCTACACCTTC. Translating gives CASSDLLGYTF.

This sequence joins TRBV5-1 and TRBJ2-1; TRBD2 agrees at 7 bases. Unmatched junction bases numbered 7, after V lost 0 bases and J lost 4 bases. Germline CDR1 reads SGHRS; CDR2 reads YFSETQ. The CDR3 has 16 amino acids. CDR3: CASSLEAASGYNEQFF. CDR3 nucleotides: TGCGCCAGCAGCTTGGAGGCGGCTAGCGGTTACAATGAGCAGTTCTTC.

The chain carries TRBV2 and TRBJ2-7, with D possibly matching TRBD1 (5 bases). Germline V CDR1 and CDR2: SNHLY, FYNNEI. V shed 5 bases and J shed 4 bases, with 9 bases lying between them. The CDR3 consists of 12 residues. The CDR3 sequence is CASSFQGYEQYF. CDR3 coding DNA: TGTGCCAGCAGTTTTCAGGGTTACGAGCAGTACTTC.

This chain connects TRBV4-1 to TRBJ2-5; possibly TRBD1 for D (7 bases). This CDR3 is built from 14 residues. V was trimmed by 3 bases and J by 4 bases, leaving 12 bases between them. Looked up from germline, CDR1 is MGHRA and CDR2 is YSYEKL. The CDR3 DNA follows: TGCGCCAGCAGCCAGCCTCAGGGGGGAGAGACCCAGTACTTC. It yields the protein CASSQPQGGETQYF.

J is TRBJ2-2 and V is TRBV12-3 or TRBV12-4; TRBD2 might be the D (6 bases). The CDR3 totals 13 residues. V lost 4 bases and J lost 7, with 10 bases in between. The CDR3 loop reads CASSSDYYGELFF. The DNA of the CDR3 is TGTGCCAGCAGTTCGGACTATTACGGGGAGCTGTTTTTT.

The chain joins TRBV7-2 to TRBJ1-2, with 8 bases aligning to TRBD1. CDR1 and CDR2 (germline): SGHTA, FQGNSA. With 0 bases clipped from V and 4 bases from J, the junction kept 4 bases outside the gene matches. The CDR3 is 15 residues long. The chain's CDR3 is CASSLAPGQGYGYTF. CDR3 coding DNA: TGTGCCAGCAGCTTAGCCCCCGGACAGGGCTATGGCTACACCTTC. Based on the CDR3 plus reference TRBV7-2 and TRBJ1-2, the full variable domain is GAGVSQSPSNKVTEKGKDVELRCDPISGHTALYWYRQSLGQGLEFLIYFQGNSAPDKSGLPSDRFSAERTGGSVSTLTIQRTQQEDSAVYLCASSLAPGQGYGYTFGSGTRLTVV.

As to this clone: The same CDR3 also results from other DNA sequences found in this sample. This rearrangement joins TRBV6-5 to TRBJ1-2; TRBD1 aligns across 7 bases. J lost 8 bases, V lost 3 bases, and 6 bases had no gene match. Germline CDR1 MNHEY, CDR2 SVGAGI. This CDR3 comprises 13 residues. CDR3 sequence (DNA): TGTGCCAGCAGTTATACAGGGGCGGGCGGCTACACCTTC. The encoded protein is CASSYTGAGGYTF.